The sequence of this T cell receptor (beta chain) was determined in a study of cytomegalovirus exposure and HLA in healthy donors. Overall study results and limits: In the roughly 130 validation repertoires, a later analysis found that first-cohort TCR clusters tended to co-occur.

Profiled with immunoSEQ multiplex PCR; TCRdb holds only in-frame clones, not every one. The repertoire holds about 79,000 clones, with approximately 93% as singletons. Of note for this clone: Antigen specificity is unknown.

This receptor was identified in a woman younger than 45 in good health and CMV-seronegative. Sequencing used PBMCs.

CDR3 nucleotide sequence: TGCGCCAGCAGCCAAGAGAGGGGAAACACCATATATTTT. Protein sequence: CASSQERGNTIYF. This chain links TRBV4-1 with TRBJ1-3, with D unclear. Germline assignment: CDR1 MGHRA and CDR2 YSYEKL. The CDR3 spans 13 residues. V lost 0 bases and J lost 4, with 4 bases in between.